Listed here is a single T cell receptor (beta chain). No antigen is known for it. The sample originates from a study of T cell responses to AZD1222 COVID-19 vaccine. Whole-study findings and limits: Spike-specific TCR breadth and depth rose after two AZD1222 doses. Close to half of spike-specific TCRs reportedly recognize unmutated variant regions. Researchers report vaccine-associated CD4 TCRs spanning spike, with dominance at 160-218 and 743-854.

Assay used: immunoSEQ multiplex PCR; TCRdb lists only in-frame clones, some missing. Here the sample spans under 50,000 clones, around three quarters being singletons. The CDR3 sequence is 16 residues long. The V gene end was trimmed by 1 base and the J gene end by 5 bases; junction bases not matched to a gene: 8. The germline V gene encodes CDR1 GTSNPN and CDR2 SVGIG (reference sequence). This specimen was peripheral blood, taken 28 days after the second dose of the MenACWY control vaccine. V usage is TRBV30 and J usage is TRBJ2-3; 11 nucleotides agree with TRBD2. This receptor was obtained from an adult who received the MenACWY meningococcal vaccine as a control. As DNA, the CDR3 is TGTGCCTGGAGTGGGACTCTAGCGGGAGGAATAGATACGCAGTATTTT. Translation: CAWSGTLAGGIDTQYF.